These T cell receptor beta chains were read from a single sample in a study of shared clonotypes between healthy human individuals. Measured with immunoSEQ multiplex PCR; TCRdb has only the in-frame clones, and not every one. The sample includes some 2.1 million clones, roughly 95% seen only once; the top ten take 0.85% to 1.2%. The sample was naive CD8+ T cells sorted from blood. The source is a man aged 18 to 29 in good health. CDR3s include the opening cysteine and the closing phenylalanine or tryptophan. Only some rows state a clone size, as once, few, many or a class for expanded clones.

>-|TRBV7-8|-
CASSLGTALEQYF
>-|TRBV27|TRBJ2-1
CASSPGQGVHEQFF
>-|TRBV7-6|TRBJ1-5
CASSPNPFGGGNQPQHF
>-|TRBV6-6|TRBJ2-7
CASSYYFLGEQYF
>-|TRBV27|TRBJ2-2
CASSIRTSGSTGTGELFF
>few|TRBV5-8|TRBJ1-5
CASSLQGGTGQPQHF
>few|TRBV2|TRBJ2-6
CASSEPRGGPPPGANVLTF
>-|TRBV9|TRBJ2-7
CASSVGVRAYEQYF
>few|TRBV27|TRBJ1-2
CASSLVGAAYGYTF
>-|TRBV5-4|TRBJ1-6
CASSLDGGQGRSPLHF
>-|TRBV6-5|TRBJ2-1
CASSYRDYAILEQFF
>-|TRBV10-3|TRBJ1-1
CAIRQGGTEAFF
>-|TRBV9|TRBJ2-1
CASSVAGTSADNEQFF
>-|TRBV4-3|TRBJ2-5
CASSHSSGSQETQYF
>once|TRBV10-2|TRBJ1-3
CASQTGASSGNTIYF
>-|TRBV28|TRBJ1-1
CASSGTEGDTEAFF
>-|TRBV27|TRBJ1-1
CASSPNRGMNTEAFF
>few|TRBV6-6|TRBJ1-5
CASEQTSGQPQHF
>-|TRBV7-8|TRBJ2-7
CASSAGLNPYEQYF
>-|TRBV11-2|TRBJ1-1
CATTQGVQGHTEAFF
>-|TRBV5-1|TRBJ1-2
CASSGASLGLQVF
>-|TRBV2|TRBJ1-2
CASSEIGNYGYTF
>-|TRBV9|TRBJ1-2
CASSWGTGNNYGYTF
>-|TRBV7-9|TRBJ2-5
CASSPGGQETQYF
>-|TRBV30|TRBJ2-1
CAWTSGNGNEQFF
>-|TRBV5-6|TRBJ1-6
CASSPGGDSVLHF
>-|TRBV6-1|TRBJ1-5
CASSEDQWGNQPQHF
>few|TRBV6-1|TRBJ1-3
CASSEAPGAGNTIYF
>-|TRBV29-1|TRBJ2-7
CSVVPRDRAKTYEQYF
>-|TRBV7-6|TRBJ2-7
CASSTGLAGGEQYF
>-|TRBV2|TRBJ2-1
CASSENIAGGVPYNEQFF
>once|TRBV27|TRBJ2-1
CASSFQEEQFF
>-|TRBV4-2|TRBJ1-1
CASSLGTGRVTEAFF
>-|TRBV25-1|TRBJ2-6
CASSEDVRIGSGANVLTF
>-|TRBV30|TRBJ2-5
CAWSGQKLTQETQYF
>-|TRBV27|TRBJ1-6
CASSFLDRLDSPLHF
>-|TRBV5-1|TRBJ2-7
CASSPGSPIDEQYF
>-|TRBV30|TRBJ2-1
CAWTTTSGGSHEQFF
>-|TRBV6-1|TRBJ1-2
CAGFGQPLLIYTF
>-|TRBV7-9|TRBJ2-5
CASTKGIETQYF
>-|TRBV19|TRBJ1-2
CASSIGSGYGYTF
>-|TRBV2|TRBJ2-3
CASSDGRTQYF
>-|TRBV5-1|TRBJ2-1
CASSLHINEQFF
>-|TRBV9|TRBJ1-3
CASSAGGGAGNTIYF
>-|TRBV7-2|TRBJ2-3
CASSPRSGGASDTQYF
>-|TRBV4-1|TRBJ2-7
CASSPRDGSYEQYF
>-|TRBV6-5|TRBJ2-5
CASSYGWPQETQYF
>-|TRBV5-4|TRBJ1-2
CASSLEGAADWWYNYGYTF
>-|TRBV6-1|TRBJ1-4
CASSGQGGISVNEKLFF
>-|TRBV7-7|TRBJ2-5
CASSPSSQYF
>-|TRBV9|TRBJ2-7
CASSVGSGSYEQYF
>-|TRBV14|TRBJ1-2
CASSQLQDVDYGYTF
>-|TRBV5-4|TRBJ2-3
CASTSLAGSLDTQYF
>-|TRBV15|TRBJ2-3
CATSMKLPPASGDTQYF
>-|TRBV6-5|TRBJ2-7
CASSPLAETYEQYF
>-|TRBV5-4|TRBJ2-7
CASSLAGDRLDEQYF
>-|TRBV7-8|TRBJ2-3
CASSLVWSRDTDTQYF
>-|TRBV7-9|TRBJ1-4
CASSFRDREYPTNEKLFF
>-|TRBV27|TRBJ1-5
CASSARGAVSYSNQPQHF
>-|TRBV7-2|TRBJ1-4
CASSPDFSTNEKLFF